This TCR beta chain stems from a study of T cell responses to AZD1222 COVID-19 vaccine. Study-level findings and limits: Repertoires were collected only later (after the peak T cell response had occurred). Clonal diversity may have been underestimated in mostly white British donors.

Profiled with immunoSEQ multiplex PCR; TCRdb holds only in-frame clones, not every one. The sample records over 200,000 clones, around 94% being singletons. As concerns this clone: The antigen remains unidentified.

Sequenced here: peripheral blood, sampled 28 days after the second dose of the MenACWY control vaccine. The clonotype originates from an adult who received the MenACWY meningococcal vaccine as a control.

This chain's CDR3 is CASIGTDYYYEQYF. In DNA form, the CDR3 reads TGTGCCAGCATTGGGACAGATTATTACTACGAGCAGTACTTC. The chain links TRBV25-1 to TRBJ2-7; 7 nucleotides line up with TRBD1. Germline V gene lookup returns CDR1 MGHDK and CDR2 SYGVNS. J lost 3 bases, V lost 7 bases, and 9 bases had no gene match. This CDR3 has 14 residues.